This TCR beta chain was identified during a study of blood T cell repertoires in COVID-19. Looking at the study overall: Collection of acute and convalescent COVID-19 samples took place in the United States, Italy and Spain.

The assay was immunoSEQ multiplex PCR, and TCRdb's table has in-frame clones only and misses some. The sample lists some 320,000 clones, 85% seen once, with 1.5% to 2% in the top ten. Trimming at V came to 0 bases and at J to 7 bases, leaving 9 bases not matched to a gene. The germline V gene encodes CDR1 LGHNA and CDR2 YNFKEQ. CDR3 length: 16 amino acids. V and J are TRBV4-2 and TRBJ1-5; 7 bases align to TRBD1. The sample consisted of PBMCs or T cells enriched from blood (not recorded which). The source is a woman in her twenties or thirties who had been exposed to COVID-19. CDR3 sequence: CASSQEASGGVQPQHF. The CDR3 bases are TGTGCCAGCAGCCAAGAAGCCTCAGGGGGAGTCCAGCCCCAGCATTTT.